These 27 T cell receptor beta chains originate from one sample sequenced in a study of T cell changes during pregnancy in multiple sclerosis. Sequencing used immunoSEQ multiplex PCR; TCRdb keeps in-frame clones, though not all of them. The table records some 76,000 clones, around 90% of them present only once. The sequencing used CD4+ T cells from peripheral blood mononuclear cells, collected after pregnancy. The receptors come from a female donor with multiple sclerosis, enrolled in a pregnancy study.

The CDR3 DNA reads TGTGCCAGCAGAACAGGGGCGGGCAATCAGCCCCAGCATTTT. The encoded protein is CASRTGAGNQPQHF. The V and J genes are TRBV6-6 and TRBJ1-5; 7 bases agree with TRBD1. Germline V gene data show CDR1 as MNHNY and CDR2 as SVGAGI (reference sequence). The CDR3 is made up of 14 amino acids. V dropped 6 bases and J dropped 2; count of bases not matched to a gene: 4.

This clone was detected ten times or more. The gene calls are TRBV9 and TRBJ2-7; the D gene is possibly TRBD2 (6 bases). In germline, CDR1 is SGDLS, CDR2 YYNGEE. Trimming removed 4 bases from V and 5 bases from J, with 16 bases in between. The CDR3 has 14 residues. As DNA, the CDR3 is TGTGCCAGCAGCCTCCGTTGGGAGGTCCACGAGCAGTACTTC. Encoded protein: CASSLRWEVHEQYF. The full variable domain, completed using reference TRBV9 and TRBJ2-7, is DSGVTQTPKHLITATGQRVTLRCSPRSGDLSVYWYQQSLDQGLQFLIQYYNGEERAKGNILERFSAQQFPDLHSELNLSSLELGDSALYFCASSLRWEVHEQYFGPGTRLTVT.

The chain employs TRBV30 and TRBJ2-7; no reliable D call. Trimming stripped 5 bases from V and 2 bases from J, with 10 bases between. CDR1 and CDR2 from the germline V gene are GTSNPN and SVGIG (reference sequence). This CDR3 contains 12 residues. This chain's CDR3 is CAWVPTTYEQYF. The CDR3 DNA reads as TGTGCCTGGGTCCCTACTACCTACGAGCAGTACTTC.

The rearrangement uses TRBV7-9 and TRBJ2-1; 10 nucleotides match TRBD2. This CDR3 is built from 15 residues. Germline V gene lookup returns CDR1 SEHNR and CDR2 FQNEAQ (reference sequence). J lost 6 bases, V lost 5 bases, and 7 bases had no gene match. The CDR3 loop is CASSPQGLASNEQFF. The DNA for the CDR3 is TGTGCCAGCAGCCCGCAGGGACTAGCGAGCAATGAGCAGTTCTTC.

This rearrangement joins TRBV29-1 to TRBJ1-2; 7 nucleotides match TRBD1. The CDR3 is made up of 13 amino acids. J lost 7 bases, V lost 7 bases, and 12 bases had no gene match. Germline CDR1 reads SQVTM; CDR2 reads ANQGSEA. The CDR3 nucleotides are TGCAGCGCCGGTGAGACAGGGAGTGGTGGCTACACCTTC. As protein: CSAGETGSGGYTF. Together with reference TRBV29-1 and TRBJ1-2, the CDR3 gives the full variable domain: SAVISQKPSRDICQRGTSLTIQCQVDSQVTMMFWYRQQPGQSLTLIATANQGSEATYESGFVIDKFPISRPNLTFSTLTVSNMSPEDSSIYLCSAGETGSGGYTFGSGTRLTVV.

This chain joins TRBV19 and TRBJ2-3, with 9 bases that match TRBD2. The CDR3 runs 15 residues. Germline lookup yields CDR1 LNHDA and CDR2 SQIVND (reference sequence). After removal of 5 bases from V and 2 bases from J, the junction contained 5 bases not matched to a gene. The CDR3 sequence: CASSWAGGDTDTQYF. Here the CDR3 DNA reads TGTGCCAGTAGTTGGGCGGGAGGGGACACAGATACGCAGTATTTT.

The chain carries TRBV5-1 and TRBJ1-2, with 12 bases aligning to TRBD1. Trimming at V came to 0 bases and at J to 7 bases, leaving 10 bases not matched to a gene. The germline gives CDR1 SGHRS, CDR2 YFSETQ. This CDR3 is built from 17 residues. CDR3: CASSLAGGTGGSSGYTF. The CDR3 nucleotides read TGCGCCAGCAGCTTGGCCGGCGGGACAGGGGGCTCGTCTGGCTACACCTTC.

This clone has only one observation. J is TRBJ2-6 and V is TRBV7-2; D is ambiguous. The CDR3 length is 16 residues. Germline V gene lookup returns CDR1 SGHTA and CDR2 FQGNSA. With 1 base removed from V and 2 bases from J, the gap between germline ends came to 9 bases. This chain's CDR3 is CASSLVAGAGANVLTF. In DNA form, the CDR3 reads TGTGCCAGCAGCTTAGTGGCAGGCGCTGGGGCCAACGTCCTGACTTTC.

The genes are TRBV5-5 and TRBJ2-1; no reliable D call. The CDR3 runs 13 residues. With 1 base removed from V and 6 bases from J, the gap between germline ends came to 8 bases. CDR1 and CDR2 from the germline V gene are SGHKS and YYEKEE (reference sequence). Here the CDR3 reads CASSLQERNEQFF. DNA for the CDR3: TGTGCCAGCAGCTTGCAGGAACGCAATGAGCAGTTCTTC.

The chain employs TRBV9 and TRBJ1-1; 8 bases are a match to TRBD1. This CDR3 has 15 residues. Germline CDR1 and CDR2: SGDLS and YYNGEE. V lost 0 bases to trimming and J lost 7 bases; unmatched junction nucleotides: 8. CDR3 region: CASSVDVSGGLEAFF. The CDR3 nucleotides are TGTGCCAGCAGCGTAGACGTGTCAGGGGGCCTTGAAGCTTTCTTT.

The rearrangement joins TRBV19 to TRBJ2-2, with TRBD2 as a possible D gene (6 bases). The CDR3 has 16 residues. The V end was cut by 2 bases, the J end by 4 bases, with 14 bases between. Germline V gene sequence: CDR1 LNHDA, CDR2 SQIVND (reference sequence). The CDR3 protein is CASSILGGGLTGELFF. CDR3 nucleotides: TGTGCCAGTAGTATATTAGGTGGAGGGCTCACCGGGGAGCTGTTTTTT. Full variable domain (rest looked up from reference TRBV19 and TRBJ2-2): DGGITQSPKYLFRKEGQNVTLSCEQNLNHDAMYWYRQDPGQGLRLIYYSQIVNDFQKGDIAEGYSVSREKKESFPLTVTSAQKNPTAFYLCASSILGGGLTGELFFGEGSRLTVL.

CDR3 amino acids: CASSSSGTGKDSNYGYTF. The CDR3, as DNA: TGCGCCAGCAGCTCTTCCGGGACAGGGAAGGACTCTAACTATGGCTACACCTTC. V usage is TRBV5-1 and J usage is TRBJ1-2, with TRBD1 identical over 9 bases. Trimming at V came to 3 bases and at J to 0 bases, leaving 12 bases not matched to a gene. CDR3 length: 18 amino acids. Germline CDR1 SGHRS, CDR2 YFSETQ.

Here the CDR3 DNA reads TGTGCCAGCAGCCTGGGACGCCCGGGAGACTATGGCTACACCTTC. This encodes CASSLGRPGDYGYTF. The V and J genes are TRBV9 and TRBJ1-2, with D maybe TRBD1 (5 bases). V lost 4 bases and J 3 bases, leaving 16 bases between the germline ends. The germline V gene encodes CDR1 SGDLS and CDR2 YYNGEE. The length of the CDR3 is 15 residues.

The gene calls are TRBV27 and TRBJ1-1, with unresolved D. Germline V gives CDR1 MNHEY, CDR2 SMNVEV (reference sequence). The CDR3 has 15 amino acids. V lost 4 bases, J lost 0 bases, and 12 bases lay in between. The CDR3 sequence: CASSSYSPMNTEAFF. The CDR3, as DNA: TGTGCCAGCAGTTCTTACAGCCCCATGAACACTGAAGCTTTCTTT.

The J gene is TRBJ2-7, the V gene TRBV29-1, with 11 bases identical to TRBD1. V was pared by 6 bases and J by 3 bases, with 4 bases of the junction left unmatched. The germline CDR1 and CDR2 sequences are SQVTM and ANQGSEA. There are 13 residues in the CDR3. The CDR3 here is CSVRTGGVYEQYF. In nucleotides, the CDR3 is TGCAGCGTCCGGACAGGGGGCGTCTACGAGCAGTACTTC.

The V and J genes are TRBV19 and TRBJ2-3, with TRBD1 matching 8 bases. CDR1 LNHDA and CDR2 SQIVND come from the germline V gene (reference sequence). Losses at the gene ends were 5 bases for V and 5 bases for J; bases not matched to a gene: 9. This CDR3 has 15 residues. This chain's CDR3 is CASSQGARIGDTQYF. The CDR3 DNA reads TGTGCCAGTAGTCAGGGGGCCCGGATCGGAGATACGCAGTATTTT.

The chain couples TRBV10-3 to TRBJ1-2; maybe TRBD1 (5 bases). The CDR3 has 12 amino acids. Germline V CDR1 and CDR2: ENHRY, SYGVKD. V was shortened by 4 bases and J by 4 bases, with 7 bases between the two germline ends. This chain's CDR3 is CAISGQSYGYTF. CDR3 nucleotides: TGTGCCATCAGTGGACAGTCCTATGGCTACACCTTC.

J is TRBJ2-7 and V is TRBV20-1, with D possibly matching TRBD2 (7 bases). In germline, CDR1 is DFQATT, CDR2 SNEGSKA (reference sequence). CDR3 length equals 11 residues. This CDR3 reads CSWGGPYEQYF. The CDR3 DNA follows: TGCAGCTGGGGGGGGCCGTACGAGCAGTACTTC.

CDR3 sequence reads: CAGDSRGNEQFF. CDR3 DNA sequence: TGTGCCGGGGACAGCCGGGGCAATGAGCAGTTCTTC. The chain carries TRBV6-1 and TRBJ2-1; 7 bases fit TRBD1. CDR1 is MNHNS and CDR2 is SASEGT in the germline V gene. The CDR3 loop spans 12 amino acids. With V trimmed by 11 bases and J by 6 bases, 7 bases remained unmatched.

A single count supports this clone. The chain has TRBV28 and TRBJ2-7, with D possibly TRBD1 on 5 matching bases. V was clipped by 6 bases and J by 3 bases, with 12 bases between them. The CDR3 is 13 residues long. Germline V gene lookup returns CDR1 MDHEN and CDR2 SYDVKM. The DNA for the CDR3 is TGTGCCAGCAGGTATACCACAGGCTACGAGCAGTACTTC. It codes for CASRYTTGYEQYF.

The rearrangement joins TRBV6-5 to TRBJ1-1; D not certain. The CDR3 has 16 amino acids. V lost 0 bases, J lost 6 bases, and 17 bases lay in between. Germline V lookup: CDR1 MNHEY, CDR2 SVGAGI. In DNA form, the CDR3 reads TGTGCCAGCAGTTACTCAGCTCTAGCCGGGAGTGCTGAAGCTTTCTTT. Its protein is CASSYSALAGSAEAFF.

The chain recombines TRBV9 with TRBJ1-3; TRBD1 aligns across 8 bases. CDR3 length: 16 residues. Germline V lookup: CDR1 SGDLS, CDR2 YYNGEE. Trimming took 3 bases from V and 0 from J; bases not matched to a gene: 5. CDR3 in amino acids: CASSATGVLSGNTIYF. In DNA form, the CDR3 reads TGTGCCAGCAGCGCGACAGGGGTCCTCTCTGGAAACACCATATATTTT.

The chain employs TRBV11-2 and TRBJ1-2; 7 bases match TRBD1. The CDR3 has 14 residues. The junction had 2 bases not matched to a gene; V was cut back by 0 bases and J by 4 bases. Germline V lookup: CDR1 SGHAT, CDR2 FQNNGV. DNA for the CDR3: TGTGCCAGCAGCTTAGAAAGACAGGGCTATGGCTACACCTTC. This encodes CASSLERQGYGYTF.

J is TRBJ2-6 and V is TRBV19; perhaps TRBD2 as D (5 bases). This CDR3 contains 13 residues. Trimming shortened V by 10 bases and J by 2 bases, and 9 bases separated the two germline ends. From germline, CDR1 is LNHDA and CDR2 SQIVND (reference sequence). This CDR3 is CATRGTGANVLTF. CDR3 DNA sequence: TGTGCCACAAGAGGGACTGGGGCCAACGTCCTGACTTTC.

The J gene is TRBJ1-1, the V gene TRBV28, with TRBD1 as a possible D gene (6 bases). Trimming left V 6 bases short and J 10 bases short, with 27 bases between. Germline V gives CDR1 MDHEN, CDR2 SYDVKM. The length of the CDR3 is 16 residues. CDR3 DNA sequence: TGTGCCAGCAGCAGGTTGTTGGGGGCGGGGGGACTGGGAGCTTTCTTT. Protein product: CASSRLLGAGGLGAFF.

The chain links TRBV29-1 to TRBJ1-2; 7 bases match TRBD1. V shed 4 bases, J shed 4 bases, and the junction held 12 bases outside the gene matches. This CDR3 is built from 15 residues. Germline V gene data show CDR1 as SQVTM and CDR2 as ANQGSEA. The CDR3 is CSVGEGGRLPYGYTF. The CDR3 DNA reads TGCAGCGTTGGGGAAGGGGGCAGACTTCCCTATGGCTACACCTTC.

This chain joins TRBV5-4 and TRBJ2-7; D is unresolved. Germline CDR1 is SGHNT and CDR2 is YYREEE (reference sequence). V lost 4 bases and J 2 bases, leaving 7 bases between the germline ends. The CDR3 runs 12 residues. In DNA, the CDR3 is TGTGCCAGCAGCCGAGATACCTACGAGCAGTACTTC. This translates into CASSRDTYEQYF.